The rows below give T cell receptor beta chains drawn from one sample of a study of blood T cell repertoires in COVID-19. TCRdb's copy holds only in-frame clones and misses some; the assay was immunoSEQ multiplex PCR. The table records 300,000 or so clones, around four fifths of them present only once. Sequencing was done on a sample of peripheral blood. The source of these receptors is a woman between 50 and 59 years old with active or convalescent COVID-19. Both conserved end residues are part of each CDR3. A D gene is named only where the DNA matches it firmly. Clone size appears in some rows only: once, few, many, or a class for an expanded clone.

d_gene,j_gene,v_gene,abundance,CDR3aa,CDR3nt
TRBD1,TRBJ2-6,TRBV4-2,.,CASSPRTGGSGANVLTF,TGTGCCAGCAGCCCACGGACAGGGGGCTCTGGGGCCAACGTCCTGACTTTC
.,TRBJ2-4,TRBV27,.,CASSRGSGVRAKNIQYF,TGTGCCAGCAGCCGAGGGTCAGGGGTTAGGGCCAAAAACATTCAGTACTTC
TRBD1,TRBJ1-2,TRBV27,.,CASSLWQGDGGYTF,TGTGCCAGCAGTTTATGGCAGGGGGATGGTGGCTACACCTTC
TRBD2,TRBJ2-5,TRBV20-1,.,CSASPLAGREETQYF,TGCAGTGCTAGTCCGCTAGCGGGAAGGGAAGAGACCCAGTACTTC
TRBD2,TRBJ2-1,TRBV4-2,.,CASSQEHSGASYNEQFF,TGTGCCAGCAGCCAAGAACATAGCGGGGCCTCCTACAATGAGCAGTTCTTC
.,TRBJ1-1,TRBV6-5,.,CASSPRGGASTEAFF,TGTGCCAGCAGTCCCCGGGGAGGGGCAAGCACTGAAGCTTTCTTT
.,TRBJ1-2,TRBV18,.,CASSIDSLPYYGYTF,TGTGCCAGCTCGATAGACAGTCTTCCCTACTATGGCTACACCTTC
TRBD1,TRBJ2-5,TRBV2,once,CASSFGTVQETQYF,TGTGCCAGCAGCTTCGGGACAGTGCAAGAGACCCAGTACTTC
TRBD2,TRBJ2-3,TRBV15,.,CATSRASSGIRDTQYF,TGTGCCACCAGCAGAGCATCTAGCGGGATTAGAGATACGCAGTATTTT
.,TRBJ1-1,TRBV5-1,.,CASSFGGLNTEAFF,TGCGCCAGCAGCTTCGGGGGGCTGAACACTGAAGCTTTCTTT
.,TRBJ1-5,TRBV6-5,.,CASVPGQPGQPQHF,TGTGCCAGTGTGCCGGGACAACCTGGTCAGCCCCAGCATTTT
.,TRBJ2-3,TRBV7-9,.,CASSKGADTQYF,TGTGCCAGCAGCAAAGGAGCAGATACGCAGTATTTT
.,TRBJ1-5,TRBV18,.,CASSPLPPSSNQPQHF,TGTGCCAGCTCACCACTTCCACCCAGTAGCAATCAGCCCCAGCATTTT
.,TRBJ2-2,TRBV6-2/TRBV6-3,.,CASSLVRPILGELFF,TGTGCCAGCAGTTTAGTCAGGCCAATCCTCGGGGAGCTGTTTTTT
.,TRBJ2-7,TRBV3-1/TRBV3-2,.,CASSPRSLYEQYF,TGTGCCAGCAGCCCCCGTTCCCTCTACGAGCAGTACTTC
.,TRBJ1-4,TRBV21-1,.,CASSKGEEPTTNEKLFF,TGTGCCAGCAGCAAAGGGGAGGAGCCCACAACTAATGAAAAACTGTTTTTT
TRBD1,TRBJ1-1,TRBV28,many,CASSLIGAAGGWGTEAFF,TGTGCCAGCAGTTTGATTGGGGCGGCAGGGGGCTGGGGCACTGAAGCTTTCTTT
.,TRBJ1-4,TRBV21-1,few,CASRNEKLFF,TGTGCCAGCCGTAATGAAAAACTGTTTTTT
TRBD2,TRBJ2-1,TRBV27,.,CASSPNLGGPNEQFF,TGTGCCAGCAGCCCTAACTTGGGAGGGCCCAATGAGCAGTTCTTC
.,TRBJ1-2,TRBV6-5,.,CASSSVPGYGYTF,TGTGCCAGCAGTTCGGTACCTGGTTATGGCTACACCTTC
TRBD2,TRBJ2-1,TRBV9,.,CASSPVGSGSSYNEQFF,TGTGCCAGCAGCCCCGTTGGTAGCGGGAGCTCCTACAATGAGCAGTTCTTC
.,TRBJ1-4,TRBV23-1,few,CASSPGTDPGGLFF,TGCGCCAGCAGTCCGGGGACGGACCCGGGGGGACTGTTTTTT